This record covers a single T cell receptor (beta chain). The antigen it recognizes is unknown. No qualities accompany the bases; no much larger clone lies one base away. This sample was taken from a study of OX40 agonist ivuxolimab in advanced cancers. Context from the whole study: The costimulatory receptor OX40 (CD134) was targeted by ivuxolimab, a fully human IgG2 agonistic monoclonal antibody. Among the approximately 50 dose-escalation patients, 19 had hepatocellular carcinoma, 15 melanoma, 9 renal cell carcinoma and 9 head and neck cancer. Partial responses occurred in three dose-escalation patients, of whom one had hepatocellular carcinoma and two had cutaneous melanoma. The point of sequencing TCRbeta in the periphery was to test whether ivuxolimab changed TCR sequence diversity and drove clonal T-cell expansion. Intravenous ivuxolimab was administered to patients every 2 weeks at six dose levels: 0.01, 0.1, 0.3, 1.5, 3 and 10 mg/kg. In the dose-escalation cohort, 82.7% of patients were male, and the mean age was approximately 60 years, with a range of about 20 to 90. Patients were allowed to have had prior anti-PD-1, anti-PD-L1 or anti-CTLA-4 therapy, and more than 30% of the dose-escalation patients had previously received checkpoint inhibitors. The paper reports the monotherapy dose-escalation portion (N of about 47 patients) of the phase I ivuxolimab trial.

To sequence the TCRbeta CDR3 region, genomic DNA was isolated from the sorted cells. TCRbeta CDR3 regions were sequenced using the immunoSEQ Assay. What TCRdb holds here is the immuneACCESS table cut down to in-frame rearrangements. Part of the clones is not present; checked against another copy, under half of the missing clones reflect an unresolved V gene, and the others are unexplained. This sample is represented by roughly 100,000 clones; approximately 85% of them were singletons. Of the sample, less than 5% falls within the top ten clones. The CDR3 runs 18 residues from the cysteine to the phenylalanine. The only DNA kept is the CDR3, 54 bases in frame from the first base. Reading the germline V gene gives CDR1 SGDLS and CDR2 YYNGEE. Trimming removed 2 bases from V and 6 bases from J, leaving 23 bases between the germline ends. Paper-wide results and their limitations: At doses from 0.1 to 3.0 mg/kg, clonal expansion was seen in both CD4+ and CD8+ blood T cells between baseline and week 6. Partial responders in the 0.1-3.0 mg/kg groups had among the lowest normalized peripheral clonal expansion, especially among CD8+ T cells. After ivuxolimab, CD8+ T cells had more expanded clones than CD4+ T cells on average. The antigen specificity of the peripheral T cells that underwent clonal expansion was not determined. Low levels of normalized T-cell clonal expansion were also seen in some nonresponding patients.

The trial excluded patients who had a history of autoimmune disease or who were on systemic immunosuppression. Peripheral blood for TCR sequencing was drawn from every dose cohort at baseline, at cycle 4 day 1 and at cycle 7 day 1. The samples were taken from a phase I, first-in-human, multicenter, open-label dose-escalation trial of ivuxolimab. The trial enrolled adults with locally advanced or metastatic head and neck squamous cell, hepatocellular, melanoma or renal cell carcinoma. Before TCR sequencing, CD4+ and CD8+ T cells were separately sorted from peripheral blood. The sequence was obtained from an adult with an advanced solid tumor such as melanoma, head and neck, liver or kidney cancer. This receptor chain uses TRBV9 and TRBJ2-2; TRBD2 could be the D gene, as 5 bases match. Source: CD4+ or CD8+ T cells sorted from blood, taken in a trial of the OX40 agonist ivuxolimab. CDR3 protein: CASSVGGRWRRGSGELFF. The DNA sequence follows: TGTGCCAGCAGCGTCGGTGGGCGATGGAGGCGCGGGTCCGGGGAGCTGTTTTTT.